These 13 T cell receptor beta chains came from one sample sequenced in a study of radiotherapy plus CTLA-4 blockade in lung cancer. The protocol was immunoSEQ multiplex PCR, while the TCRdb copy is restricted to in-frame clones and leaves out a portion. The sample contains tens of thousands of clones, 72% of which appear only once. The sequencing used peripheral blood, collected from a patient treated with radiotherapy plus ipilimumab. Every receptor here comes from a human donor with non-small cell lung cancer whose response to radiotherapy plus ipilimumab could not be evaluated.

V gene TRBV5-1 combines with J gene TRBJ2-3; D not certain. With 0 bases removed from V and 2 bases from J, the gap between germline ends came to 10 bases. The V gene's germline CDR1 is SGHRS and CDR2 YFSETQ. The length of the CDR3 is 15 residues. The CDR3 region is CASSLGLAATDTQYF. The CDR3 nucleotides are TGCGCCAGCAGCTTGGGGTTGGCGGCCACAGATACGCAGTATTTT.

This clone was observed a few times. V is TRBV9 and J is TRBJ2-2; D might be TRBD2 (6 bases). Germline CDR1 is SGDLS and CDR2 is YYNGEE. V dropped 5 bases and J dropped 4 bases, with 18 bases sitting between them. This CDR3 has 16 residues. CDR3 amino acids: CASSAPKSGPTGELFF. Here the CDR3 DNA reads TGTGCCAGCAGTGCCCCGAAAAGCGGGCCCACCGGGGAGCTGTTTTTT.

This clone was observed a few times. The rearrangement links TRBV9 to TRBJ2-5; TRBD1 aligns across 7 bases. The V segment lost 3 bases and the J segment 2 bases; nucleotides outside the gene matches: 4. The CDR3 sequence is 14 residues long. The germline V gene encodes CDR1 SGDLS and CDR2 YYNGEE. The CDR3 spells CASSGWDSQETQYF. In DNA form, the CDR3 reads TGTGCCAGCAGCGGCTGGGACAGTCAAGAGACCCAGTACTTC. Filled out from reference TRBV9 and TRBJ2-5, the complete variable domain reads DSGVTQTPKHLITATGQRVTLRCSPRSGDLSVYWYQQSLDQGLQFLIQYYNGEERAKGNILERFSAQQFPDLHSELNLSSLELGDSALYFCASSGWDSQETQYFGPGTRLLVL.

In DNA form, the CDR3 reads TGTGCCAGCAGTTTTGTGGGCCCGGATTCACCCCTCCACTTT. It translates to CASSFVGPDSPLHF. The gene calls are TRBV27 and TRBJ1-6; D not resolved. CDR1 and CDR2 from the germline V gene are MNHEY and SMNVEV (reference sequence). The CDR3 has 14 amino acids. Trimming took 3 bases from V and 8 from J, leaving 11 bases between them.

The genes are TRBV30 and TRBJ2-3; possible D gene TRBD1, 5 bases. Germline V gives CDR1 GTSNPN, CDR2 SVGIG (reference sequence). The V and J ends lost 3 bases and 3 bases respectively, with 10 bases between them. This CDR3 has 13 amino acids. CDR3 nucleotides: TGTGCCTGGAGGTGGCAGGGAACAGATACGCAGTATTTT. It translates to CAWRWQGTDTQYF. The full variable domain, its missing parts supplied by reference TRBV30 and TRBJ2-3, is SQTIHQWPATLVQPVGSPLSLECTVEGTSNPNLYWYRQAAGRGLQLLFYSVGIGQISSEVPQNLSASRPQDRQFILSSKKLLLSDSGFYLCAWRWQGTDTQYFGPGTRLTVL.

The V and J genes are TRBV27 and TRBJ2-3; TRBD2 is a possible D gene (5 bases). Germline V CDR1 and CDR2: MNHEY, SMNVEV (reference sequence). V lost 3 bases, J lost 8 bases, and 15 bases lay in between. The CDR3 totals 14 residues. The CDR3 DNA sequence: TGTGCCAGCAGTTTCGGTGGGAGAGGAGGTACGCAGTATTTT. Protein sequence: CASSFGGRGGTQYF.

The J gene is TRBJ1-2, the V gene TRBV5-1; the match to TRBD1 covers 7 bases. Per the germline V gene, CDR1 is SGHRS and CDR2 is YFSETQ. Trimming removed 2 bases from V and 3 bases from J; junction bases left unmatched: 1. This CDR3 is built from 13 residues. CDR3 nucleotide sequence: TGCGCCAGCAGCTTAGGGACAGACTATGGCTACACCTTC. Translating it yields CASSLGTDYGYTF.

Comment on this clone: Other DNA sequences in the same sample also yield this CDR3. The chain links TRBV4-1 to TRBJ2-7; 7 nucleotides agree with TRBD1. Germline lookup yields CDR1 MGHRA and CDR2 YSYEKL. This CDR3 has 15 amino acids. Trimming removed 0 bases from V and 0 bases from J; junction bases left unmatched: 2. CDR3 protein: CASSQETGSSYEQYF. CDR3 nucleotides: TGCGCCAGCAGCCAAGAGACAGGGAGCTCCTACGAGCAGTACTTC.

This chain connects TRBV5-6 to TRBJ1-4; D remains unclear. V shed 1 base and J shed 3 bases, with 16 bases lying between them. This CDR3 has 17 residues. Germline CDR1 is SGHDT and CDR2 is YYEEEE. CDR3 DNA: TGTGCCAGCAGCTTGTTGGCGCGAGGTCCATCTAATGAAAAACTGTTTTTT. This encodes CASSLLARGPSNEKLFF. Using reference TRBV5-6 and TRBJ1-4 for the parts outside the CDR3, the full variable domain is DAGVTQSPTHLIKTRGQQVTLRCSPKSGHDTVSWYQQALGQGPQFIFQYYEEEERQRGNFPDRFSGHQFPNYSSELNVNALLLGDSALYLCASSLLARGPSNEKLFFGSGTQLSVL.

This clone turned up a few times. V usage is TRBV30 and J usage is TRBJ1-1; 7 bases are a match to TRBD1. V was pared by 4 bases and J by 4 bases, with 6 bases of the junction left unmatched. CDR3 length equals 13 residues. The germline V gene has CDR1 GTSNPN and CDR2 SVGIG (reference sequence). CDR3 protein: CAWNRQGFTEAFF. The CDR3 nucleotides read TGTGCCTGGAATAGACAGGGCTTCACTGAAGCTTTCTTT.

The chain combines TRBV2 with TRBJ2-1; TRBD2 is a possible D gene (5 bases). CDR1 is SNHLY, CDR2 FYNNEI, per germline. V lost 6 bases and J lost 4, with 22 bases in between. This CDR3 has 17 amino acids. The chain's CDR3 is CASRGEVRGKRYNEQFF. For the CDR3, the DNA is TGTGCCAGCAGAGGCGAAGTACGGGGTAAACGGTACAATGAGCAGTTCTTC.

This clone was seen only once. This sequence joins TRBV5-5 and TRBJ1-4; D might be TRBD1 (6 bases). From germline, CDR1 is SGHKS and CDR2 YYEKEE (reference sequence). The CDR3 is made up of 15 amino acids. Trimming took 3 bases from V and 7 from J, leaving 16 bases between them. This chain's CDR3 is CASSSSQGSGEKLFF. CDR3 in DNA: TGTGCCAGCAGCTCATCGCAGGGGTCGGGTGAAAAACTGTTTTTT.

The chain employs TRBV5-1 and TRBJ1-2; D unresolved. CDR3 length equals 13 residues. The V and J ends lost 4 bases and 8 bases respectively, with 15 bases between them. Germline V gene data show CDR1 as SGHRS and CDR2 as YFSETQ. CDR3 region: CASSPVVGEGYTF. Here the CDR3 DNA reads TGCGCCAGCAGCCCGGTGGTCGGGGAGGGCTACACCTTC.